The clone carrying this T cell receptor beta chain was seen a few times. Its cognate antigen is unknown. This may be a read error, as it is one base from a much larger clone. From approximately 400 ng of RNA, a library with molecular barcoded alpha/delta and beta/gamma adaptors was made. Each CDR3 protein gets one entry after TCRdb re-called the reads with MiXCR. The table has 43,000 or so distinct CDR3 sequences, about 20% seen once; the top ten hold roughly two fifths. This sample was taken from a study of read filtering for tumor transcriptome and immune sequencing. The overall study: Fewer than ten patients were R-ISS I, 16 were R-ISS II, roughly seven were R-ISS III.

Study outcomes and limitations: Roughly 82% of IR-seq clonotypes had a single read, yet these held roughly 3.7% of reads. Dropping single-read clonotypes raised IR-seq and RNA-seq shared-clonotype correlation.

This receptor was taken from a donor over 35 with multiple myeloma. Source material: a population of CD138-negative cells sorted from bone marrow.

The CDR3 coding sequence is TGCGCCAGCAGCCAAGAAGGATTAGGAGGGGAGACCCAGCACTTC. It is translated as CASSQEGLGGETQHF. The chain couples TRBV4-1 to TRBJ2-5; D might be TRBD2 (6 bases). Germline V lookup: CDR1 MGHRA, CDR2 YSYEKL. The CDR3 consists of 15 residues.